This T cell receptor beta chain was obtained from a study of blood T cell repertoires in COVID-19. About the research overall: Material from acute and convalescent COVID-19 was sourced from the United States, Italy and Spain. Sources were T cells, B-cell-depleted T cells, or PBMCs; the material itself was cDNA or gDNA.

In the authors' workflow: Reference gene primer amplification gave estimated nucleated cell counts. Clones were read by immunoSEQ multiplex PCR, and TCRdb kept only the in-frame ones, dropping some. V, J and clone size were drawn from that table, and D and trimming were deduced from the DNA. Among fewer than 200,000 clones, 70% to 90% were seen once, and the ten largest hold less than 3.5%. Followed over time, Seattle patients had been enrolled while infection was active. The V end lost 0 bases, the J end lost 6 bases, and 10 bases lay between the germline ends. The CDR3 is made up of 13 amino acids. In germline, CDR1 is SGDLS, CDR2 YYNGEE.

The sample consisted of peripheral blood. This sequence originates from a woman older than 75 with COVID-19, enrolled during active disease. The rearrangement uses TRBV9 and TRBJ2-7; D not resolved. The CDR3 reads CASSVASLLEQYF. The CDR3 nucleotides read TGTGCCAGCAGCGTAGCGTCCCTCCTCGAGCAGTACTTC. Filled out from reference TRBV9 and TRBJ2-7, the complete variable domain reads DSGVTQTPKHLITATGQRVTLRCSPRSGDLSVYWYQQSLDQGLQFLIQYYNGEERAKGNILERFSAQQFPDLHSELNLSSLELGDSALYFCASSVASLLEQYFGPGTRLTVT.